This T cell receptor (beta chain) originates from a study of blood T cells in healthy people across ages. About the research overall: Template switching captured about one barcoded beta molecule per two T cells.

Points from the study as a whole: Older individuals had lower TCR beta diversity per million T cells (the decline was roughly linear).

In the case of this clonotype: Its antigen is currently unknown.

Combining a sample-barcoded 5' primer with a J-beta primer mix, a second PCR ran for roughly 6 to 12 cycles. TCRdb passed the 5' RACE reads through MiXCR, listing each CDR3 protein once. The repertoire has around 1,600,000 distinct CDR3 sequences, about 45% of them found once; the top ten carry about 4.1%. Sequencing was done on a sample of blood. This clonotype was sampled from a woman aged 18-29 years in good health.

The DNA for the CDR3 is TGCGCCAGCAGCTTGATGCAGTGGACAGATACGCAGTATTTT. Amino acids: CASSLMQWTDTQYF. V usage is TRBV5-1 and J usage is TRBJ2-3; D is undetermined. The CDR3 sequence is 14 residues long. CDR1 is SGHRS, CDR2 YFSETQ, per germline. Trimming left V 1 base short and J 3 bases short, with 9 bases between.